Each of the 10 T cell receptor beta chains below was sequenced from the same sample in a study of T cell changes during pregnancy in multiple sclerosis. Profiling relied on immunoSEQ multiplex PCR, and the TCRdb table lists in-frame clones only, not all of them. Of 60,000 to 85,000 clones listed, 75% to 95% are singletons. The sequencing used peripheral blood, collected in the first trimester of pregnancy. These receptors all come from a female donor with multiple sclerosis, enrolled in a pregnancy study.

This clone was seen just once. The rearrangement joins TRBV7-9 to TRBJ2-5; 7 bases line up with TRBD2. After removal of 1 base from V and 2 bases from J, the junction contained 4 bases not matched to a gene. CDR3 length: 15 amino acids. Germline V gene lookup returns CDR1 SEHNR and CDR2 FQNEAQ (reference sequence). CDR3 region: CASSLVREGQETQYF. DNA of the CDR3: TGTGCCAGCAGCTTAGTCAGGGAGGGGCAAGAGACCCAGTACTTC.

This rearrangement joins TRBV7-2 to TRBJ1-5, with 7 bases fitting TRBD1. There are 15 residues in the CDR3. The V gene's germline CDR1 is SGHTA and CDR2 FQGNSA. V was clipped by 8 bases and J by 5 bases; unmatched bases: 12. In DNA, the CDR3 is TGTGCCAGCCGACCGACAGGGAACCGCCATCAGCCCCAGCATTTT. Residues: CASRPTGNRHQPQHF. The full variable domain, its missing parts supplied by reference TRBV7-2 and TRBJ1-5, is GAGVSQSPSNKVTEKGKDVELRCDPISGHTALYWYRQSLGQGLEFLIYFQGNSAPDKSGLPSDRFSAERTGGSVSTLTIQRTQQEDSAVYLCASRPTGNRHQPQHFGDGTRLSIL.

This chain uses TRBV19 with TRBJ1-3, with D hard to call. The CDR3 has 15 residues. Trimming pared 0 bases from V and 0 bases from J, leaving 6 bases between. The germline CDR1 and CDR2 sequences are LNHDA and SQIVND (reference sequence). This chain's CDR3 is CASSIDGASGNTIYF. The CDR3, as DNA: TGTGCCAGTAGTATAGACGGTGCCTCTGGAAACACCATATATTTT.

J is TRBJ1-1 and V is TRBV18, with 7 bases that match TRBD1. The CDR3 has 14 amino acids. CDR1 is KGHSH, CDR2 LQKENI, per germline. V was clipped by 3 bases and J by 6 bases; unmatched bases: 7. The CDR3 DNA sequence: TGTGCCAGCTCACCGACAGGGAGGCCGGCTGAAGCTTTCTTT. This encodes CASSPTGRPAEAFF.

The chain has TRBV6-5 and TRBJ2-5, with TRBD2 matching 7 bases. The trim removed 7 bases at V and 5 bases at J, leaving 7 bases unmatched. Germline loops: CDR1 MNHEY, CDR2 SVGAGI. This CDR3 has 13 amino acids. The CDR3 is CASTLMGGETQYF. For the CDR3, the DNA is TGTGCCAGCACCCTAATGGGGGGGGAGACCCAGTACTTC.

V and J are TRBV6-6 and TRBJ2-1, with 14 bases that match TRBD2. The ends lost 4 bases at V and 6 bases at J; junction bases unmatched: 2. In germline, CDR1 is MNHNY, CDR2 SVGAGI (reference sequence). The CDR3 length is 15 residues. DNA for the CDR3: TGTGCCAGCAGTTCGGGACTAGCGGGAGTCAATGAGCAGTTCTTC. Protein sequence: CASSSGLAGVNEQFF.

The chain has TRBV25-1 and TRBJ2-7, with 9 bases matching TRBD1. Germline CDR1 reads MGHDK; CDR2 reads SYGVNS. J was trimmed by 5 bases and V by 2 bases; bases with no gene match: 13. CDR3 length: 17 residues. This CDR3 is CASSEATGTGQFDEQYF. CDR3 DNA: TGTGCCAGCAGTGAAGCTACCGGGACAGGGCAGTTTGACGAGCAGTACTTC.

The chain uses TRBV10-2 and TRBJ1-4; TRBD1 might be the D (5 bases). Germline CDR1 is WSHSY and CDR2 is SAAADI. Trimming removed 0 bases at V and 7 bases at J, with 9 bases between. The length of the CDR3 is 14 residues. CDR3 nucleotide sequence: TGCGCCAGCAGTGAGTCCGGGGGGGGTGAAAAACTGTTTTTT. The encoded protein is CASSESGGGEKLFF.

This chain connects TRBV28 to TRBJ2-7; the D is unclear. This CDR3 spans 10 amino acids. Germline-derived CDR1 and CDR2 are MDHEN and SYDVKM. V lost 8 bases, J lost 2 bases, and 4 bases lay in between. Written as DNA, the CDR3 is TGTGCCAGCGGGCCCTACGAGCAGTACTTC. Protein product: CASGPYEQYF.

CDR3 DNA sequence: TGTGCCAGTAGGAGGGCTAACACTGAAGCTTTCTTT. As protein: CASRRANTEAFF. The V gene is TRBV6-6, the J gene TRBJ1-1, with D hard to call. V shed 9 bases and J shed 2 bases, with 10 bases lying between them. Looked up from germline, CDR1 is MNHNY and CDR2 is SVGAGI (reference sequence). CDR3 length: 12 residues.